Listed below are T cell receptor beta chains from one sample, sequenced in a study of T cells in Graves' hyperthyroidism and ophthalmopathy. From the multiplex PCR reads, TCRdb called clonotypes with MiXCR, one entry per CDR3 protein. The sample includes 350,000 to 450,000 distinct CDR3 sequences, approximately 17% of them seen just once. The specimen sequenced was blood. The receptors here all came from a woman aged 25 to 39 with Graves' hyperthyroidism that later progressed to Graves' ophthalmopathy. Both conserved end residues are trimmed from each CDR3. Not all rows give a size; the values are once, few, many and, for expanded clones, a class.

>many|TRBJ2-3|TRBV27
ASSFSATPTDTQY
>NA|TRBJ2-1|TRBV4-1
ASSQTLESYNEQF
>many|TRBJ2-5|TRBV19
ASSTGLAGLQETQY
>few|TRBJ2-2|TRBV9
ASSVGGTGGGTGELF
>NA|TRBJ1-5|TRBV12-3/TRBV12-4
ASSSGTGPQPQH
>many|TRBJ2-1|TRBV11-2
ASRTVSPYNEQF
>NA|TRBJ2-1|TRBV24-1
ATSDLQPGLAGEGEQF
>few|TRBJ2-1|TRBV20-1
SAPTSGQYNEQF
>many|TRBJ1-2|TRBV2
ASSVVGRSTYGYT
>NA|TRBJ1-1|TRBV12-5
ASGFSPGRAGTEAF
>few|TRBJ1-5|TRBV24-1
ATSDRVEQGQPQH
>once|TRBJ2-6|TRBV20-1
SARPGQGGWANVLT
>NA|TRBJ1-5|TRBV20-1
STGGAYSNQPQH
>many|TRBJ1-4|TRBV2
ASSESPGEKLF
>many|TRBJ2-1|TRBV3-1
ASSHLQGLYNEQF
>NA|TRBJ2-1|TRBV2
ASSETHSGNEQF
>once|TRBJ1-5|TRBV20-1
SARKGGGQPQH
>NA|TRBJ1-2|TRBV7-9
ASTLFGQGVRGYT
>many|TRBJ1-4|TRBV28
ASTSGGATNEKLF
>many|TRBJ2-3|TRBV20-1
SASAGGLTDTQY
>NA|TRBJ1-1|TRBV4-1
ASSQASGYTEAF
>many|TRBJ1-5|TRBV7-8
ASSLWGGGVGNQPQH
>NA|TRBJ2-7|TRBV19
ASSIVDRREQY
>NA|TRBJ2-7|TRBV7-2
ASSLDTLAGESEQY
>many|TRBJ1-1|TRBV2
ASSRRVPQGLINTEAF
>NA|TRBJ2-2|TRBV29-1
SALYGGTGELF
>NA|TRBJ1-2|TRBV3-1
ASRDVKIPDGYT
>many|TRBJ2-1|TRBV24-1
ATSDPEPDNEQF
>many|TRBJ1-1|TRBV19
ASTTPQVNTEAF
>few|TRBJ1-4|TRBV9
ASSPLGQGSREKLF